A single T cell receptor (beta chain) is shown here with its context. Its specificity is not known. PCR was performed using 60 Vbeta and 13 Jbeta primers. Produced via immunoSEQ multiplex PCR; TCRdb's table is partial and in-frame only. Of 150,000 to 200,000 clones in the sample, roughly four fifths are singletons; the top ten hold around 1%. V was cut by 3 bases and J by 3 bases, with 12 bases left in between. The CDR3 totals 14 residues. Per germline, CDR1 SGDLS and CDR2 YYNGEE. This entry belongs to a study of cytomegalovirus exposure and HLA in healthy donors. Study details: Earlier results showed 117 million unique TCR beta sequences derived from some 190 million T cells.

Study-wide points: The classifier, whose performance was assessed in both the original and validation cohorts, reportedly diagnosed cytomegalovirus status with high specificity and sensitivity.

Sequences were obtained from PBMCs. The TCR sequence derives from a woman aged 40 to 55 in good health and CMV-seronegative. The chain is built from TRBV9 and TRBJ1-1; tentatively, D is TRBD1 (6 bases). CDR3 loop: CASSERTVDTEAFF. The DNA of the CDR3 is TGTGCCAGCAGCGAGCGGACAGTAGACACTGAAGCTTTCTTT.